These 14 T cell receptor beta chains were sequenced from one sample in a study of OX40 agonist ivuxolimab in advanced cancers. Some clones are missing from TCRdb's copy, which holds only in-frame ones; the method was immunoSEQ multiplex PCR. The repertoire holds about 38,000 clones, roughly nine tenths seen once, with over 40% in the top ten. The starting material was CD4+ or CD8+ T cells sorted from blood, obtained in a trial of the OX40 agonist ivuxolimab. These TCRs come from an adult with an advanced solid tumor such as melanoma, head and neck, liver or kidney cancer.

This clone occurred a few times. The chain couples TRBV15 to TRBJ1-5; tentative D call: TRBD1 (5 bases). Trimming took 0 bases from V and 6 from J, leaving 12 bases between them. CDR1 is LNHNV and CDR2 is YYDKDF in the germline V gene (reference sequence). This CDR3 comprises 15 residues. The CDR3 spells CATSRDSGTGQPQHF. CDR3 bases: TGTGCCACCAGCAGAGATTCAGGGACTGGTCAGCCCCAGCATTTT.

This clone turned up a few times. This chain connects TRBV30 to TRBJ2-7; TRBD1 matches 8 bases. The germline CDR1 and CDR2 sequences are GTSNPN and SVGIG (reference sequence). V lost 5 bases and J lost 4; bases outside the gene matches: 16. This CDR3 spans 16 amino acids. CDR3 sequence (DNA): TGTGCCTGGGAGGGGGAGTGGACAGGGAGGACTTACGAGCAGTACTTC. Protein product: CAWEGEWTGRTYEQYF.

The V gene is TRBV7-9, the J gene TRBJ2-5; possibly TRBD2 for D (5 bases). Germline CDR1 reads SEHNR; CDR2 reads FQNEAQ (reference sequence). There are 15 residues in the CDR3. Trimming took off 5 bases at V and 5 bases at J, with 18 bases between the two ends. The DNA for the CDR3 is TGTGCCAGCAGCCAACTAGTGTATAACTACGAGACCCAGTACTTC. Translated: CASSQLVYNYETQYF.

The V and J genes are TRBV7-9 and TRBJ2-1, with 12 bases lining up with TRBD1. Per germline, CDR1 SEHNR and CDR2 FQNEAQ (reference sequence). The CDR3 is 18 amino acids. J lost 6 bases, V lost 5 bases, and 14 bases had no gene match. The CDR3 region is CASSPPTGQGAEGNEQFF. Here the CDR3 DNA reads TGTGCCAGCAGCCCGCCAACGGGACAGGGGGCCGAGGGCAATGAGCAGTTCTTC.

The chain carries TRBV19 and TRBJ1-4; tentatively, D is TRBD1 (6 bases). Germline CDR1 reads LNHDA; CDR2 reads SQIVND (reference sequence). V lost 4 bases and J 4 bases, leaving 16 bases between the germline ends. CDR3 size: 16 residues. The CDR3 protein is CASSSRWTAGNEKLFF. CDR3 in DNA: TGTGCCAGTAGTAGCCGCTGGACAGCGGGTAATGAAAAACTGTTTTTT.

V usage is TRBV7-9 and J usage is TRBJ2-7; D unclear. The ends were cut back, 1 base at V and 1 base at J, with 2 bases in the middle. Germline loops: CDR1 SEHNR, CDR2 FQNEAQ (reference sequence). This CDR3 has 12 residues. The CDR3 region has the DNA TGTGCCAGCAGCTTAGGTTCCTACGAGCAGTACTTC. This gives the protein CASSLGSYEQYF.

This chain joins TRBV19 and TRBJ2-5, with D unresolved. The J call may be mistaken, given a closer DNA end match to TRBJ2-7. The CDR3 totals 13 residues. In germline, CDR1 is LNHDA, CDR2 SQIVND (reference sequence). The CDR3 loop reads CASSWAGIHEQYF. Written as DNA, the CDR3 is TGTGCCAGTAGTTGGGCAGGTATCCACGAGCAGTACTTC.

The chain uses TRBV19 and TRBJ1-2; the match to TRBD1 covers 8 bases. This CDR3 is built from 15 residues. The germline V gene has CDR1 LNHDA and CDR2 SQIVND (reference sequence). V trimming: 4 bases; J trimming: 4 bases; junction bases outside the gene matches: 8. CDR3: CASSTGQGAAYGYTF. CDR3 coding DNA: TGTGCCAGTAGTACCGGGCAGGGGGCTGCCTATGGCTACACCTTC.

The J gene is TRBJ2-7, the V gene TRBV27; D is unclear. Looked up from germline, CDR1 is MNHEY and CDR2 is SMNVEV (reference sequence). This CDR3 has 14 amino acids. The V gene lost 4 bases and the J gene lost 3 bases, with 13 bases spanning the gap. In DNA, the CDR3 is TGTGCCAGCAGTTGGTCAGAGGACGGCTACGAGCAGTACTTC. This codes for CASSWSEDGYEQYF.

The rearrangement uses TRBV4-1 and TRBJ1-2; 7 nucleotides align to TRBD1. Germline loops: CDR1 MGHRA, CDR2 YSYEKL. J was trimmed by 7 bases and V by 2 bases; bases with no gene match: 7. The CDR3 extends over 14 amino acids. The CDR3 DNA reads as TGCGCCAGCAGCCAACGACAGGGAGCTGCTGGCTACACCTTC. The encoded protein is CASSQRQGAAGYTF.

This clone was seen only once. CDR3 coding DNA: TGTGCCAGCAGTCTATTCAGGGTTAACAATGAGCAGTTCTTC. It specifies CASSLFRVNNEQFF. The V call is TRBV2, the J call TRBJ2-1; tentatively, D is TRBD1 (5 bases). The CDR3 extends over 14 amino acids. Germline-derived CDR1 and CDR2 are SNHLY and FYNNEI. The V end was cut by 5 bases, the J end by 5 bases, with 13 bases between. Supplemented by reference TRBV2 and TRBJ2-1, the full variable domain reads EPEVTQTPSHQVTQMGQEVILRCVPISNHLYFYWYRQILGQKVEFLVSFYNNEISEKSEIFDDQFSVERPDGSNFTLKIRSTKLEDSAMYFCASSLFRVNNEQFFGPGTRLTVL.

V usage is TRBV5-1 and J usage is TRBJ2-7; 9 nucleotides line up with TRBD2. The germline V gene has CDR1 SGHRS and CDR2 YFSETQ. V lost 1 base to trimming and J lost 3 bases; unmatched junction nucleotides: 8. The CDR3 runs 16 residues. Here the CDR3 reads CASSLYSTSGDYEQYF. The CDR3, as DNA: TGCGCCAGCAGCTTGTATTCGACTAGCGGAGACTACGAGCAGTACTTC. The full variable domain, in which reference TRBV5-1 and TRBJ2-7 provide the parts outside the CDR3, is KAGVTQTPRYLIKTRGQQVTLSCSPISGHRSVSWYQQTPGQGLQFLFEYFSETQRNKGNFPGRFSGRQFSNSRSEMNVSTLELGDSALYLCASSLYSTSGDYEQYFGPGTRLTVT.

J is TRBJ2-1 and V is TRBV5-1; TRBD2 aligns across 9 bases. J lost 7 bases, V lost 5 bases, and 10 bases had no gene match. Germline loops: CDR1 SGHRS, CDR2 YFSETQ. The CDR3 contains 15 residues. The CDR3 region is CASSFAGGPGNEQFF. The CDR3 nucleotides are TGCGCCAGCAGTTTTGCGGGGGGGCCCGGAAATGAGCAGTTCTTC.

The rearrangement links TRBV27 to TRBJ2-3; TRBD2 matches at 12 bases. This CDR3 spans 15 amino acids. V shed 5 bases and J 6 bases; nucleotides not matched to a gene: 6. Germline V gene lookup returns CDR1 MNHEY and CDR2 SMNVEV (reference sequence). The DNA for the CDR3 is TGTGCCAGCAGTCATACTAGCGGGGGGACGGATACGCAGTATTTT. It is translated as CASSHTSGGTDTQYF.